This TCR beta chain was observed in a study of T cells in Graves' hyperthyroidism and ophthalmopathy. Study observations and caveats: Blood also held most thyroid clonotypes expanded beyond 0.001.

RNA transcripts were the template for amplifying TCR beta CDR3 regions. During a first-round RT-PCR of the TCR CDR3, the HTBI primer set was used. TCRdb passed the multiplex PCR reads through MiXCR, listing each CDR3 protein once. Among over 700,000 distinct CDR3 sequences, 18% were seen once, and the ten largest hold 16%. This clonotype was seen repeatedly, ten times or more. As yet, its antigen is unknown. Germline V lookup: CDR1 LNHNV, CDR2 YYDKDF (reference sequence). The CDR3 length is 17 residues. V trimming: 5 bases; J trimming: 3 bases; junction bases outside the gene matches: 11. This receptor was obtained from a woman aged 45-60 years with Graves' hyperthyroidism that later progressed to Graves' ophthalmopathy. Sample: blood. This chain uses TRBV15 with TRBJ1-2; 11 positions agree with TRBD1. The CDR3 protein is CATSARTGGARYYGYTF. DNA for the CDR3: TGTGCCACCAGCGCCCGGACAGGGGGCGCGAGGTACTATGGCTACACCTTC.